This T cell receptor (beta chain) was sequenced for a study of blood T cells in healthy people across ages. Whole-study context: Template switching recovered approximately one barcoded beta molecule for every two T cells.

The CDR3 contains 13 residues. V shed 5 bases and J shed 2 bases, with 10 bases lying between them. CDR1 is LNHNV and CDR2 is YYDKDF in the germline V gene (reference sequence). A J-beta primer mix and a sample-barcoded 5' primer were used in a second PCR of about 7 to 12 cycles. Every molecule of cDNA carried a tag from a template-switch adaptor with 12 random nucleotides. TCRdb reprocessed the 5' RACE reads via MiXCR and lists one record per CDR3 protein. Of about 1.8 million distinct CDR3 sequences in the sample, approximately 50% were seen once. This chain connects TRBV15 to TRBJ2-7; the D gene is possibly TRBD2 (6 bases). The TCR sequence derives from a middle-aged woman in good health. The sequenced material came from blood. CDR3 loop: CATSGGTAYEQYF. The CDR3 DNA reads as TGTGCCACCAGCGGGGGGACTGCCTACGAGCAGTACTTC.